A selection of T cell receptor beta chains follows, all from one sample in a study of cytomegalovirus exposure and HLA in healthy donors. Sequencing used immunoSEQ multiplex PCR; TCRdb keeps in-frame clones, though not all of them. The sample yields 150,000 to 200,000 clones, roughly 80% seen once. The sample comprised PBMCs. These receptor sequences come from a female donor in good health and CMV-seronegative. Both conserved end residues are part of each CDR3. Fields, in order: J gene, V gene, CDR3 length, D gene, clone size, CDR3 protein, CDR3 DNA. A D gene is named only where the DNA matches it firmly. Size values are once, few and many counts, or a class for expanded clones, and some rows have none.

J gene: TRBJ2-7; V gene: TRBV5-6; CDR3 length: 15; D gene: TRBD2; clone size: -; CDR3 protein: CASSLITGGVHEQYF; CDR3 DNA: TGTGCCAGCAGCTTGATAACCGGGGGGGTCCACGAGCAGTACTTC
J gene: TRBJ2-7; V gene: TRBV2; CDR3 length: 14; D gene: TRBD1; clone size: -; CDR3 protein: CASTPGTEIYEQYF; CDR3 DNA: TGTGCCAGCACCCCCGGGACAGAGATCTACGAGCAGTACTTC
J gene: TRBJ2-7; V gene: TRBV19; CDR3 length: 15; D gene: TRBD2; clone size: -; CDR3 protein: CASTLSGGIPYEQYF; CDR3 DNA: TGTGCCAGTACCCTTAGCGGGGGGATCCCCTACGAGCAGTACTTC
J gene: TRBJ1-1; V gene: TRBV7-8; CDR3 length: 17; D gene: -; clone size: -; CDR3 protein: CASSLSPEGGLNTEAFF; CDR3 DNA: TGTGCCAGCAGCTTAAGCCCCGAGGGAGGGCTGAACACTGAAGCTTTCTTT
J gene: TRBJ2-3; V gene: TRBV10-3; CDR3 length: 16; D gene: TRBD2; clone size: -; CDR3 protein: CAITLTSGGDTDTQYF; CDR3 DNA: TGTGCCATCACCCTGACTAGCGGGGGGGACACAGATACGCAGTATTTT
J gene: TRBJ2-2; V gene: TRBV5-8; CDR3 length: 12; D gene: -; clone size: -; CDR3 protein: CASSQRGGELFF; CDR3 DNA: TGTGCCAGCAGTCAAAGGGGCGGGGAGCTGTTTTTT
J gene: TRBJ1-1; V gene: TRBV7-2; CDR3 length: 13; D gene: -; clone size: -; CDR3 protein: CASSLDRGTEAFF; CDR3 DNA: TGTGCCAGCAGCTTAGACAGAGGGACTGAAGCTTTCTTT
J gene: TRBJ1-1; V gene: TRBV29-1; CDR3 length: 11; D gene: -; clone size: few; CDR3 protein: CSVDGQTEAFF; CDR3 DNA: TGCAGCGTTGATGGACAGACTGAAGCTTTCTTT
J gene: TRBJ2-7; V gene: TRBV5-1; CDR3 length: 16; D gene: TRBD1; clone size: -; CDR3 protein: CASSLEGQRNSYEQYF; CDR3 DNA: TGCGCCAGCAGCTTAGAGGGACAGCGCAACTCCTACGAGCAGTACTTC
J gene: TRBJ2-7; V gene: TRBV7-9; CDR3 length: 14; D gene: -; clone size: -; CDR3 protein: CASSRTGTIDEQYF; CDR3 DNA: TGTGCCAGCAGCCGGACCGGGACAATAGACGAGCAGTACTTC
J gene: TRBJ2-3; V gene: TRBV19; CDR3 length: 13; D gene: -; clone size: once; CDR3 protein: CASSTRVGDTQYF; CDR3 DNA: TGTGCCAGTAGTACCCGAGTCGGGGATACGCAGTATTTT
J gene: TRBJ2-1; V gene: TRBV11-2; CDR3 length: 16; D gene: TRBD2; clone size: -; CDR3 protein: CASSQSIAGGRNEQFF; CDR3 DNA: TGTGCCAGCAGCCAATCGATAGCGGGAGGGCGGAATGAGCAGTTCTTC
J gene: TRBJ2-5; V gene: TRBV28; CDR3 length: 17; D gene: TRBD2; clone size: -; CDR3 protein: CASSSGTSGGTQETQYF; CDR3 DNA: TGTGCCAGCAGTTCGGGGACTAGCGGGGGGACCCAAGAGACCCAGTACTTC
J gene: TRBJ2-1; V gene: TRBV7-9; CDR3 length: 14; D gene: TRBD2; clone size: -; CDR3 protein: CASSPQTSGSLQFF; CDR3 DNA: TGTGCCAGCAGCCCTCAGACTAGCGGGAGTCTGCAGTTCTTC
J gene: TRBJ1-5; V gene: TRBV19; CDR3 length: 13; D gene: -; clone size: -; CDR3 protein: CASSIQGGQPQHF; CDR3 DNA: TGTGCCAGTAGTATTCAGGGAGGCCAGCCCCAGCATTTT
J gene: TRBJ1-1; V gene: TRBV15; CDR3 length: 14; D gene: -; clone size: -; CDR3 protein: CATSRGGGQTEAFF; CDR3 DNA: TGTGCCACCAGCAGAGGGGGGGGGCAGACTGAAGCTTTCTTT
J gene: TRBJ1-1; V gene: TRBV6-5; CDR3 length: 12; D gene: -; clone size: -; CDR3 protein: CASREGHSEAFF; CDR3 DNA: TGTGCCAGCAGGGAGGGTCATTCTGAAGCTTTCTTT
J gene: TRBJ2-7; V gene: TRBV10-3; CDR3 length: 15; D gene: TRBD2; clone size: -; CDR3 protein: CAITRTSGGLYEQYF; CDR3 DNA: TGTGCCATCACCCGGACTAGCGGGGGGTTATACGAGCAGTACTTC
J gene: TRBJ1-2; V gene: TRBV7-9; CDR3 length: 13; D gene: -; clone size: -; CDR3 protein: CSSSSQGPYGYTF; CDR3 DNA: TGTTCCAGCAGCTCACAGGGACCCTATGGCTACACCTTC
J gene: TRBJ1-4; V gene: TRBV5-1; CDR3 length: 16; D gene: -; clone size: -; CDR3 protein: CASSLANGREGEKLFF; CDR3 DNA: TGCGCCAGCAGCTTGGCCAACGGCAGGGAGGGTGAAAAACTGTTTTTT
J gene: TRBJ2-7; V gene: TRBV4-1; CDR3 length: 14; D gene: TRBD1; clone size: few; CDR3 protein: CASSLAGTEVEQYF; CDR3 DNA: TGCGCCAGCAGCCTTGCCGGGACAGAGGTTGAGCAGTACTTC
J gene: TRBJ2-7; V gene: TRBV5-1; CDR3 length: 15; D gene: TRBD2; clone size: -; CDR3 protein: CASRLLTSGSHEQYF; CDR3 DNA: TGCGCCAGCAGACTCCTGACTAGCGGGAGTCACGAGCAGTACTTC
J gene: TRBJ1-1; V gene: TRBV7-2; CDR3 length: 14; D gene: TRBD1; clone size: -; CDR3 protein: CASSSSGGMAEAFF; CDR3 DNA: TGTGCCAGCAGCTCATCAGGGGGCATGGCTGAAGCTTTCTTT
J gene: TRBJ1-2; V gene: TRBV5-8; CDR3 length: 15; D gene: TRBD1; clone size: -; CDR3 protein: CASSLHLGQAYGYTF; CDR3 DNA: TGTGCCAGCAGCCTACATCTGGGACAGGCTTATGGCTACACCTTC